The 30 T cell receptor beta chains in this list originate from one sample, sequenced in a study of cytomegalovirus exposure and HLA in healthy donors. PCR primers comprised 60 Vbeta and 13 Jbeta primers. The repertoire was sequenced with immunoSEQ multiplex PCR; TCRdb's copy has only in-frame clones and lacks some. Of roughly 130,000 clones detected, approximately 67% appear once; the ten largest clones hold 6.5%. Sequenced sample: PBMCs. Receptors were obtained from a woman between 55 and 75 years old in good health and CMV-seronegative.

J is TRBJ1-2 and V is TRBV15; 10 nucleotides line up with TRBD1. CDR3 size: 14 residues. J was trimmed by 8 bases and V by 4 bases; bases with no gene match: 7. In germline, CDR1 is LNHNV, CDR2 YYDKDF (reference sequence). Here the CDR3 reads CATSNLGQGRGYTF. The CDR3 coding sequence is TGTGCCACCAGCAACCTGGGACAGGGGCGCGGCTACACCTTC.

This chain links TRBV6-5 with TRBJ2-2; a possible D gene is TRBD1 (5 bases). Germline V gene sequence: CDR1 MNHEY, CDR2 SVGAGI. V lost 2 bases and J lost 3, with 7 bases in between. The CDR3 totals 14 residues. CDR3 DNA sequence: TGTGCCAGCAGTTACAAAGGGGACACCGGGGAGCTGTTTTTT. Translating it yields CASSYKGDTGELFF.

As regards this clone: The CDR3 ends on some other residue instead of the conserved phenylalanine or tryptophan, so this is likely a read error. The chain joins TRBV9 to TRBJ1-6; the D gene is possibly TRBD1 (5 bases). CDR1 is SGDLS and CDR2 is YYNGEE in the germline V gene. Trimming took off 0 bases at V and 5 bases at J, with 9 bases between the two ends. CDR3 size: 15 residues. CDR3 region: CASSVDQGNNSPLHL. The CDR3 nucleotides read TGTGCCAGCAGCGTAGACCAGGGAAATAATTCACCCCTCCACCTT.

This clone came up once. This chain links TRBV19 with TRBJ2-5, with TRBD1 as a possible D gene (9 bases). In germline, CDR1 is LNHDA, CDR2 SQIVND (reference sequence). V gave up 3 bases and J gave up 4 bases, with 21 bases separating them. The CDR3 length is 17 residues. The CDR3 sequence: CASSIHTGGAGGETQYF. The CDR3 region has the DNA TGTGCCAGTAGTATCCATACAGGGGGCGCGGGGGGAGAGACCCAGTACTTC.

The chain combines TRBV6-1 with TRBJ2-4; tentatively, D is TRBD1 (6 bases). The CDR3 length is 17 residues. V shed 4 bases and J shed 3 bases, with 19 bases lying between them. The germline gives CDR1 MNHNS, CDR2 SASEGT. CDR3 DNA sequence: TGTGCCAGCAGTGGACGGCTTACAGGGATCGGCAAAAACATTCAGTACTTC. Amino acid sequence: CASSGRLTGIGKNIQYF.

The chain joins TRBV19 to TRBJ2-3, with a tentative D call TRBD2 (6 bases). Trimming removed 4 bases from V and 0 bases from J, with 8 bases in between. The CDR3 consists of 14 residues. Germline values: CDR1 LNHDA, CDR2 SQIVND (reference sequence). The CDR3 sequence is CASSTGTSTDTQYF. The CDR3 nucleotides are TGTGCCAGTAGTACCGGGACTAGCACAGATACGCAGTATTTT. The whole variable domain, filled in from reference TRBV19 and TRBJ2-3, reads DGGITQSPKYLFRKEGQNVTLSCEQNLNHDAMYWYRQDPGQGLRLIYYSQIVNDFQKGDIAEGYSVSREKKESFPLTVTSAQKNPTAFYLCASSTGTSTDTQYFGPGTRLTVL.

This clone occurred once. The gene calls are TRBV7-2 and TRBJ1-1; TRBD1 matches at 7 bases. The junction had 7 bases not matched to a gene; V was cut back by 2 bases and J by 4 bases. The CDR3 contains 15 residues. Germline V CDR1 and CDR2: SGHTA, FQGNSA. CDR3 sequence: CASSLRGRRATEAFF. In DNA form, the CDR3 reads TGTGCCAGCAGCTTAAGGGGGCGCAGAGCCACTGAAGCTTTCTTT.

V and J are TRBV19 and TRBJ1-4; D is possibly TRBD1 (6 bases). V shed 3 bases and J shed 8 bases, with 16 bases lying between them. The V gene's germline CDR1 is LNHDA and CDR2 SQIVND (reference sequence). This CDR3 is built from 15 residues. In nucleotides, the CDR3 is TGTGCCAGTAGTATTCCCGCAGGGGAGGGCGAAAAACTGTTTTTT. Its translation is CASSIPAGEGEKLFF.

The rearrangement links TRBV10-3 to TRBJ2-7, with 9 positions matching TRBD1. Germline CDR1 is ENHRY and CDR2 is SYGVKD. Trimming cost V 9 bases and J 7 bases; bases outside gene matches: 10. This CDR3 is built from 13 residues. The CDR3 sequence: CAISGQGLGEQYF. The DNA for the CDR3 is TGTGCCATTTCCGGACAGGGGCTGGGAGAGCAGTACTTC.

This clone was counted between two and nine times. The junction differs from germline at one of its ends, possibly a read error. For the CDR3, the DNA is TGTTCCAGCAGGCGGCCCCGGGGTAACACTGAAGCTTTCTTT. Translating gives CSSRRPRGNTEAFF. The chain employs TRBV7-9 and TRBJ1-1, with D hard to call. CDR1 is SEHNR and CDR2 is FQNEAQ in the germline V gene (reference sequence). The CDR3 sequence is 14 residues long.

The chain has TRBV7-6 and TRBJ2-5; the match to TRBD1 covers 7 bases. The J call may be wrong; the DNA end is better matched by TRBJ2-7. Germline V gene sequence: CDR1 SGHVS, CDR2 FNYEAQ. This CDR3 contains 14 residues. In nucleotides, the CDR3 is TGTGCCAGCAGCGCCGGGACAGAGACTTACGAGCAGTACTTC. Amino acid sequence: CASSAGTETYEQYF.

This sequence joins TRBV4-2 and TRBJ2-3, with a tentative D call TRBD2 (6 bases). The germline CDR1 and CDR2 sequences are LGHNA and YNFKEQ. The CDR3 sequence is 16 residues long. Trimming left V 1 base short and J 3 bases short, with 14 bases between. The CDR3 bases are TGTGCCAGCAGCCAAGTTGCTAGCGCGAAAACAGATACGCAGTATTTT. Its translation is CASSQVASAKTDTQYF.

This clone was detected ten times or more. The V gene is TRBV5-1, the J gene TRBJ2-1, with 8 bases lining up with TRBD2. CDR3 length: 15 amino acids. With V trimmed by 2 bases and J by 10 bases, 11 bases remained unmatched. Germline lookup yields CDR1 SGHRS and CDR2 YFSETQ. This CDR3 is CASSLTGTRGAEQFF. The CDR3 nucleotides read TGCGCCAGCAGCTTAACCGGGACTAGAGGGGCGGAGCAGTTCTTC.

Comment on this clone: The germline gene is not matched at one end of the junction; a read error may be the cause. The chain links TRBV5-4 to TRBJ1-1; 8 bases map to TRBD1. Germline loops: CDR1 SGHNT, CDR2 YYREEE (reference sequence). The CDR3 is 14 residues long. The CDR3 DNA reads TGTACCAGCAGCTTGGACAGGGCCGGATTCGAAGCTTTCTTT. This gives the protein CTSSLDRAGFEAFF.

Of note for this clone: Other DNA sequences of this sample code for an identical CDR3. The rearrangement links TRBV29-1 to TRBJ1-2, with 8 nucleotides matching TRBD1. The J segment lost 8 bases and the V segment lost 6 bases, leaving 5 bases of the junction unmatched. The germline CDR1 and CDR2 sequences are SQVTM and ANQGSEA. The CDR3 is 11 amino acids. CDR3 nucleotides: TGCAGCGTGACGACAGGGGCCGGCTACACCTTC. Amino acids: CSVTTGAGYTF.

V usage is TRBV19 and J usage is TRBJ2-7, with D possibly matching TRBD1 (5 bases). The CDR3 runs to 13 residues. V gave up 2 bases and J gave up 7 bases, with 12 bases separating them. From germline, CDR1 is LNHDA and CDR2 SQIVND (reference sequence). CDR3 loop: CASSIQGIGEQYF. The CDR3 region has the DNA TGTGCCAGTAGTATACAGGGTATTGGGGAGCAGTACTTC. The variable domain in full, with the rest retrieved from reference TRBV19 and TRBJ2-7, is DGGITQSPKYLFRKEGQNVTLSCEQNLNHDAMYWYRQDPGQGLRLIYYSQIVNDFQKGDIAEGYSVSREKKESFPLTVTSAQKNPTAFYLCASSIQGIGEQYFGPGTRLTVT.

The rearrangement uses TRBV5-4 and TRBJ2-7, with 10 positions matching TRBD2. The CDR3 extends over 16 amino acids. In germline, CDR1 is SGHNT, CDR2 YYREEE (reference sequence). The V gene end was trimmed by 3 bases and the J gene end by 8 bases; junction bases not matched to a gene: 14. Written as DNA, the CDR3 is TGTGCCAGCAGCTCTAGCGGGAGACCCCCTGCGGGCAAGCAGTACTTC. It translates to CASSSSGRPPAGKQYF.

The chain links TRBV14 to TRBJ2-1, with TRBD2 matching over 8 bases. CDR3 length: 16 residues. The V segment lost 1 base and the J segment 3 bases; nucleotides outside the gene matches: 5. CDR1 and CDR2 (germline): SGHDN, FVKESK. The CDR3: CASSQVRAGGYNEQFF. The CDR3 DNA is TGTGCCAGCAGCCAAGTCAGGGCGGGGGGCTACAATGAGCAGTTCTTC.

This chain uses TRBV19 with TRBJ2-2, with 8 bases aligning to TRBD1. CDR3 length: 13 residues. Germline V gene lookup returns CDR1 LNHDA and CDR2 SQIVND (reference sequence). V gave up 6 bases and J gave up 6 bases; unmatched junction bases: 3. CDR3 amino acids: CASRTGGSGELFF. CDR3 nucleotide sequence: TGTGCCAGTAGAACAGGGGGGTCCGGGGAGCTGTTTTTT.

CDR3 DNA sequence: TGCGCCAGCAGCGTTGACAGGGGGAACACAGATACGCAGTATTTT. Encoded protein: CASSVDRGNTDTQYF. V usage is TRBV5-1 and J usage is TRBJ2-3; 9 nucleotides match TRBD1. Germline V gene sequence: CDR1 SGHRS, CDR2 YFSETQ. CDR3 length: 15 amino acids. J gave up 2 bases and V 4 bases, and 5 bases lay outside the gene matches.

This clone was found a few times. This sequence joins TRBV5-1 and TRBJ2-2, with 16 bases matching TRBD2. Germline CDR1 and CDR2: SGHRS and YFSETQ. This CDR3 is built from 17 residues. After removal of 4 bases from V and 2 bases from J, the junction contained 2 bases not matched to a gene. In DNA form, the CDR3 reads TGCGCCAGCAGCGGGACTAGCGGGAGGGCCAACACCGGGGAGCTGTTTTTT. Amino acid sequence: CASSGTSGRANTGELFF.

The rearrangement joins TRBV23-1 to TRBJ2-3, with a tentative D call TRBD1 (6 bases). TRBV23-1 belongs to the ORF category, with a function that is uncertain. This CDR3 region has 14 residues. Trimming pared 9 bases from V and 1 base from J, leaving 14 bases between. The CDR3 protein is CARGAALCTDTQYF. The CDR3 region has the DNA TGCGCCAGGGGGGCCGCTTTGTGCACAGATACGCAGTATTTT.

V is TRBV2 and J is TRBJ1-6; D call uncertain. Trimming stripped 6 bases from V and 6 bases from J, with 12 bases between. Germline V gene data show CDR1 as SNHLY and CDR2 as FYNNEI. CDR3 length: 14 amino acids. The CDR3 region is CASRLIRVNSPLHF. The CDR3 nucleotides are TGTGCCAGCAGACTCATAAGAGTTAATTCACCCCTCCACTTT.

This clone has just a few counts. The rearrangement joins TRBV29-1 to TRBJ2-6; D is uncertain. The V end was cut by 4 bases, the J end by 4 bases, with 8 bases between. Germline CDR1 SQVTM, CDR2 ANQGSEA. There are 13 residues in the CDR3. Here the CDR3 DNA reads TGCAGCGTTGTTGAGGAGGGGGCCAACGTCCTGACTTTC. Translating gives CSVVEEGANVLTF.

This chain connects TRBV5-1 to TRBJ2-5; tentatively, D is TRBD2 (5 bases). Germline values: CDR1 SGHRS, CDR2 YFSETQ. This CDR3 spans 14 amino acids. Trimming stripped 0 bases from V and 5 bases from J, with 11 bases between. CDR3 bases: TGCGCCAGCAGCTTGGGAAGCGGCCGGGAGACCCAGTACTTC. It translates to CASSLGSGRETQYF.

V usage is TRBV6-5 and J usage is TRBJ1-2, with 9 bases that match TRBD1. The CDR3 is 16 amino acids. Germline V gene data show CDR1 as MNHEY and CDR2 as SVGAGI. Trimming took 3 bases from V and 6 from J; bases not matched to a gene: 11. The CDR3 region has the DNA TGTGCCAGCAGTTATCGCGGGACAGGGATTATGGATGGCTACACCTTC. Translating it yields CASSYRGTGIMDGYTF.

In this sample, this clone turned up a few times. The CDR3 DNA reads as TGTGCCAGCTCACCTCCCCGGGGAACGCTAAGCACAGATACGCAGTATTTT. Its protein is CASSPPRGTLSTDTQYF. The rearrangement uses TRBV18 and TRBJ2-3, with TRBD2 as a possible D gene (5 bases). In germline, CDR1 is KGHSH, CDR2 LQKENI. V lost 3 bases, J lost 0 bases, and 16 bases lay in between. The CDR3 has 17 amino acids.

The chain links TRBV27 to TRBJ2-3; TRBD2 matches 7 bases. Germline loops: CDR1 MNHEY, CDR2 SMNVEV (reference sequence). CDR3 size: 14 residues. After removal of 6 bases from V and 5 bases from J, the junction contained 8 bases not matched to a gene. The CDR3 coding sequence is TGTGCCAGCAGAAACCTGGGCGGGGGAGATACGCAGTATTTT. This codes for CASRNLGGGDTQYF.

The sample holds one count of this clone. This chain's CDR3 is CASSLDGGGLPNEQFF. The DNA of the CDR3 is TGTGCCAGCAGCTTGGATGGCGGGGGGCTACCAAATGAGCAGTTCTTC. This sequence joins TRBV7-2 and TRBJ2-1, with 8 nucleotides matching TRBD2. The CDR3 has 16 amino acids. V shed 3 bases and J 7 bases; nucleotides not matched to a gene: 11. From germline, CDR1 is SGHTA and CDR2 FQGNSA.

The chain is built from TRBV7-2 and TRBJ1-1; 7 nucleotides line up with TRBD1. Germline assignment: CDR1 SGHTA and CDR2 FQGNSA. This CDR3 contains 15 residues. Trimming cost V 6 bases and J 4 bases; bases outside gene matches: 11. CDR3 in DNA: TGTGCCAGCAGGCCCCGACAGGGTAGGAGCACTGAAGCTTTCTTT. It encodes CASRPRQGRSTEAFF.